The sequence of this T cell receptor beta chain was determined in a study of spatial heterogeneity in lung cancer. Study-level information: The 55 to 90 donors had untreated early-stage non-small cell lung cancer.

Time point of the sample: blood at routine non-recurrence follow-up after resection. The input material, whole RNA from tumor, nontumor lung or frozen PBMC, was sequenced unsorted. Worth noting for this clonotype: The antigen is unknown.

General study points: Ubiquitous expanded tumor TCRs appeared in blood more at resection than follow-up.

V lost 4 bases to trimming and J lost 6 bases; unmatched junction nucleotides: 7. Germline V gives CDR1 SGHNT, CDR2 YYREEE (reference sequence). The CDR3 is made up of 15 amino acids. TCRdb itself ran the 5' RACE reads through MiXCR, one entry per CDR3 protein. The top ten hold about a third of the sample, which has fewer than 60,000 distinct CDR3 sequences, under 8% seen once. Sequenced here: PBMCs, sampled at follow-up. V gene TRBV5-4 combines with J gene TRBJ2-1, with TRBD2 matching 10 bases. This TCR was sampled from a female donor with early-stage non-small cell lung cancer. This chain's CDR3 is CASSVTSGEGNEQFF. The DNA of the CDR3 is TGTGCCAGCAGCGTAACTAGCGGGGAAGGCAATGAGCAGTTCTTC.